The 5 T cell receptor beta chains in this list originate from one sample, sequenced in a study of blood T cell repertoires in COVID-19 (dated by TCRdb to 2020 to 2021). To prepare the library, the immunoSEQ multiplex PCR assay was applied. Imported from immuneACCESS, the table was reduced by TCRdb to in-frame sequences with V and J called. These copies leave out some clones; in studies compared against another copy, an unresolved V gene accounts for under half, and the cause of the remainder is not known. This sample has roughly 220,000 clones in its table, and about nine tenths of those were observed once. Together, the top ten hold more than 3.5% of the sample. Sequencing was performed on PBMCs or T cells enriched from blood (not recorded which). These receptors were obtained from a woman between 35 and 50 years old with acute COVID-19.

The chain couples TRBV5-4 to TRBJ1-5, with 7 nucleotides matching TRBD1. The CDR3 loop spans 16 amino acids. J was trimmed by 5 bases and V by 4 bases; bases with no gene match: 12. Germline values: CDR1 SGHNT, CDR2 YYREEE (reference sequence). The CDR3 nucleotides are TGTGCCAGCAGCCTCTACGGACAGGCAGCCCATCAGCCCCAGCATTTT. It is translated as CASSLYGQAAHQPQHF.

CDR3 region: CASSQPHSGNTIYF. CDR3 DNA sequence: TGTGCCAGCAGCCAACCCCACTCTGGAAACACCATATATTTT. The chain recombines TRBV14 with TRBJ1-3; D uncertain. Germline assignment: CDR1 SGHDN and CDR2 FVKESK. The CDR3 spans 14 residues. The V end lost 2 bases, the J end lost 0 bases, and 5 bases lay between the germline ends.

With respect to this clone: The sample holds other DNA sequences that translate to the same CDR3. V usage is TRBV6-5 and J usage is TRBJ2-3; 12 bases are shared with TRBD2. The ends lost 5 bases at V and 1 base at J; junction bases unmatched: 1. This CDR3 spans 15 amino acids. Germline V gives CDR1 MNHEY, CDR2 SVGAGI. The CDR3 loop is CASSPSGGGTDTQYF. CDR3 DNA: TGTGCCAGCAGTCCTAGCGGGGGGGGCACAGATACGCAGTATTTT.

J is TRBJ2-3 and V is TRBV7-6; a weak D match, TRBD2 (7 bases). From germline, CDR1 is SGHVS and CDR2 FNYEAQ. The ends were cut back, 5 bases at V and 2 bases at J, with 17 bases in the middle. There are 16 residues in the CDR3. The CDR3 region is CASSRGAGAYTDTQYF. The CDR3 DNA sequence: TGTGCCAGCAGCCGGGGGGCGGGGGCATACACAGATACGCAGTATTTT. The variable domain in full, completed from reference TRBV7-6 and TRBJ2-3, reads GAGVSQSPRYKVTKRGQDVALRCDPISGHVSLYWYRQALGQGPEFLTYFNYEAQQDKSGLPNDRFSAERPEGSISTLTIQRTEQRDSAMYRCASSRGAGAYTDTQYFGPGTRLTVL.

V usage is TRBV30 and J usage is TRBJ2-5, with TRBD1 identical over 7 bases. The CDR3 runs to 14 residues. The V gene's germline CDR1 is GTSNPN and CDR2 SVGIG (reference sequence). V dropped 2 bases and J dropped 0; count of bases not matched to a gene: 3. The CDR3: CAWSWDRNQETQYF. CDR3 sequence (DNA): TGTGCCTGGAGTTGGGACAGAAACCAAGAGACCCAGTACTTC.